What follows describes a single T cell receptor beta chain. As yet, its antigen is unknown. The sample is drawn from a study of persistence of HIV-infected CD4 T cells. General study findings and limits: Proviral oligoclonality tracked with TCR oligoclonality within the same sorted cells. TCRbeta richness was lower in CMV- and Gag-responding cells than in anti-CD3/anti-CD28-responding cells.

The libraries were made with immunoSEQ version 4 in survey mode. Template was genomic DNA at around 10 ng/uL, with up to 1 ug used per sample. The data were produced by immunoSEQ multiplex PCR, yet TCRdb's version contains in-frame clones alone and is incomplete. This sample carries approximately 45,000 clones, about nine tenths of them seen once, and the ten largest clones take 3.3%. Losses at the gene ends were 4 bases for V and 6 bases for J; bases not matched to a gene: 5. The germline V gene has CDR1 LNHNV and CDR2 YYDKDF (reference sequence). There are 15 residues in the CDR3. Nonspecific anti-CD3/anti-CD28 bead stimulation represents the broad CD4+ T cell repertoire. Sorting of responding CD4+ T cells relied on upregulated CD40 ligand together with CD69.

The input for sequencing was CD4+ T cells sorted from PBMCs after roughly 17-hour stimulation, taken from a patient who received antiretroviral therapy. The receptor comes from an adult woman with HIV who was CMV-seropositive. The chain uses TRBV15 and TRBJ1-4, with TRBD1 matching over 10 bases. The DNA for the CDR3 is TGTGCCACCAGCAAATCGACAGGGGGCTATGAAAAACTGTTTTTT. Amino acid sequence: CATSKSTGGYEKLFF.